This paragraph reports one T cell receptor beta chain. The record originates from a study of blood T cell repertoires in COVID-19. Overall study context: Sites across the United States, Italy and Spain contributed samples from acute and convalescent COVID-19. The cDNA or gDNA used as material had been derived from T cells, B-cell-depleted T cells, or PBMCs.

Original handling: Reference gene primer amplification gave nucleated cell count estimates. The assay was immunoSEQ multiplex PCR, and TCRdb's table has in-frame clones only and misses some. The V and J calls and the clone size are those of that table, but D and trimming were determined from the DNA. There are about 170,000 clones in the sample; about 80% occur only once, and roughly 2% lies in the top ten. This receptor was taken from a woman of 80 years or more with acute or convalescent COVID-19. The sample taken for sequencing was peripheral blood.

The CDR3 DNA is TGTGCCAGCAGCTTGGACGGCAGGGGCGGCACTGAAGCTTTCTTT. Amino acid sequence: CASSLDGRGGTEAFF. This chain joins TRBV5-4 and TRBJ1-1, with D perhaps matching TRBD1 (6 bases). The V and J ends lost 0 bases and 4 bases respectively, with 13 bases between them. Germline V lookup: CDR1 SGHNT, CDR2 YYREEE (reference sequence). There are 15 residues in the CDR3.